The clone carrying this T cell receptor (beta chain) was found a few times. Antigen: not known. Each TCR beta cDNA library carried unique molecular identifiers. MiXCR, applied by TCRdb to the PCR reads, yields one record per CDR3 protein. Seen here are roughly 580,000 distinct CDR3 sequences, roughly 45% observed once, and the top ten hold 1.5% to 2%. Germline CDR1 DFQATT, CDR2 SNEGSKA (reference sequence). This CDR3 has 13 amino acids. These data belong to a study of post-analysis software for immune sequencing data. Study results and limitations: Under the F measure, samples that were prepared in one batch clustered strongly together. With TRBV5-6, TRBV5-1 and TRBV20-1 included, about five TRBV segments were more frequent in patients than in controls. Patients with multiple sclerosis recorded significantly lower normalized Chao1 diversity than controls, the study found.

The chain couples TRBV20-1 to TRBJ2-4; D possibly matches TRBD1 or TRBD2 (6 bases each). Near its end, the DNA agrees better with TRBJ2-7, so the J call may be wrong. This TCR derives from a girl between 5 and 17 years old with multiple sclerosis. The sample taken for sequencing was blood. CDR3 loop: CSAVLGGATEQYF. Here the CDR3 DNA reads TGCAGTGCAGTTTTGGGGGGCGCGACCGAGCAGTACTTC.